The 14 T cell receptor beta chains reported below all come from one sample, sequenced in a study of T cells in localized non-small cell lung cancer. The table came from immunoSEQ multiplex PCR; TCRdb's copy has only in-frame clones and leaves some out. The sample has under 30,000 clones; 86% are singletons. This specimen consisted of peripheral blood, obtained before any cancer treatment. Receptors originate from a female donor over 55 with stage I lung adenocarcinoma.

The chain uses TRBV7-8 and TRBJ1-4; D unresolved. The CDR3 sequence is 15 residues long. From germline, CDR1 is SGHVS and CDR2 FQNEAQ. V lost 4 bases, J lost 7 bases, and 16 bases lay in between. The CDR3 spells CASSWAGIWGEKLFF. The CDR3 coding sequence is TGTGCCAGCAGCTGGGCCGGGATATGGGGTGAAAAACTGTTTTTT.

The chain links TRBV6-5 to TRBJ1-2; D not resolved. V was pared by 0 bases and J by 5 bases, with 13 bases between. The CDR3 runs to 15 residues. Germline V gene sequence: CDR1 MNHEY, CDR2 SVGAGI. The CDR3 protein is CASSYSPGLGYGYTF. Here the CDR3 DNA reads TGTGCCAGCAGTTACTCACCGGGCCTCGGGTATGGCTACACCTTC.

The chain couples TRBV6-6 to TRBJ1-3, with D possibly being TRBD1 (5 bases). Germline CDR1 reads MNHNY; CDR2 reads SVGAGI (reference sequence). The CDR3 covers 16 residues. With 2 bases removed from V and 0 bases from J, the gap between germline ends came to 11 bases. CDR3 sequence: CASSYEGVLSGNTIYF. The CDR3 nucleotides read TGTGCCAGCAGTTACGAAGGGGTTCTCTCTGGAAACACCATATATTTT.

The J gene is TRBJ2-5, the V gene TRBV28; TRBD1 matches 8 bases. The DNA end is more similar to TRBJ2-7, so the J call may be wrong. The CDR3 is made up of 14 amino acids. CDR1 is MDHEN, CDR2 SYDVKM, per germline. In DNA, the CDR3 is TGTGCCAGCAGCCCTCCTGACAGGGGTTACGAGCAGTACTTC. Translating gives CASSPPDRGYEQYF.

The chain is built from TRBV6-1 and TRBJ1-2; 7 nucleotides match TRBD1. V was pared by 8 bases and J by 7 bases, with 13 bases of the junction left unmatched. The germline gives CDR1 MNHNS, CDR2 SASEGT. This CDR3 is 14 amino acids long. CDR3 residues: CASVVRQGVGGYTF. CDR3 DNA: TGTGCCAGCGTGGTGAGACAGGGAGTGGGTGGCTACACCTTC.

The chain links TRBV10-1 to TRBJ2-2, with unresolved D. The CDR3 spans 14 residues. Germline lookup yields CDR1 WNHNN and CDR2 SYGVQD (reference sequence). V was shortened by 2 bases and J by 0 bases, with 4 bases between the two germline ends. The CDR3 coding sequence is TGCGCCAGCAGTGAGCCGACGAACACCGGGGAGCTGTTTTTT. Translation: CASSEPTNTGELFF.

The V and J genes are TRBV7-2 and TRBJ2-7; D is uncertain. Trimming took off 5 bases at V and 2 bases at J, with 13 bases between the two ends. This CDR3 spans 14 amino acids. Germline V CDR1 and CDR2: SGHTA, FQGNSA. CDR3 DNA: TGTGCCAGCAGCCTTAAGCCGGAAACCTACGAGCAGTACTTC. It is translated as CASSLKPETYEQYF.

The V call is TRBV6-5, the J call TRBJ1-3; D gene ambiguous. The germline V and J ends were trimmed by 7 bases and 0 bases, with 13 bases remaining between them. This CDR3 is built from 15 residues. Per the germline V gene, CDR1 is MNHEY and CDR2 is SVGAGI. DNA of the CDR3: TGTGCCAGCAACCCCTCGTATGACTCTGGAAACACCATATATTTT. Protein product: CASNPSYDSGNTIYF.

This sequence joins TRBV7-9 and TRBJ2-5; 9 bases fit TRBD1. Per germline, CDR1 SEHNR and CDR2 FQNEAQ (reference sequence). The CDR3 is 17 amino acids. V was pared by 2 bases and J by 4 bases, with 11 bases of the junction left unmatched. The DNA for the CDR3 is TGTGCCAGCAGCTTAAAAGGCTCCAGGACAGGGGTAGAGACCCAGTACTTC. Translating it yields CASSLKGSRTGVETQYF.

This clone was detected a few times. The rearrangement joins TRBV14 to TRBJ1-1; a possible D gene is TRBD1 (5 bases). Trimming removed 2 bases from V and 6 bases from J, with 16 bases in between. The CDR3 has 15 amino acids. Germline lookup yields CDR1 SGHDN and CDR2 FVKESK. DNA of the CDR3: TGTGCCAGCAGCCAATGGGAGGGAGCGGGGGCTGAAGCTTTCTTT. Its protein is CASSQWEGAGAEAFF.

The rearrangement uses TRBV2 and TRBJ2-5, with 10 bases aligning to TRBD2. The length of the CDR3 is 15 residues. Germline CDR1 and CDR2: SNHLY and FYNNEI. V trimming: 5 bases; J trimming: 4 bases; junction bases outside the gene matches: 7. The CDR3 DNA is TGTGCCAGCAGTCCAAGCGGGAGGGCCGGAGAGACCCAGTACTTC. Translated: CASSPSGRAGETQYF.

V is TRBV7-8 and J is TRBJ2-3, with 7 bases that match TRBD2. The CDR3 has 13 amino acids. V was pared by 3 bases and J by 15 bases, with 12 bases of the junction left unmatched. The germline gives CDR1 SGHVS, CDR2 FQNEAQ. CDR3 nucleotide sequence: TGTGCCAGCAGCTTTGACGGACTAGGTGTGCAATATTTT. Protein product: CASSFDGLGVQYF.

V and J are TRBV11-3 and TRBJ1-1; no definite D call. V was trimmed by 3 bases and J by 2 bases, leaving 7 bases between them. Germline CDR1 reads SGHNT; CDR2 reads YENEEA. The CDR3 contains 13 residues. For the CDR3, the DNA is TGTGCCAGCAGCTTTACTCACAACACTGAAGCTTTCTTT. This codes for CASSFTHNTEAFF.

The chain employs TRBV4-1 and TRBJ2-1, with a possible D match to TRBD1 (6 bases). The germline gives CDR1 MGHRA, CDR2 YSYEKL. The CDR3 totals 16 residues. V lost 1 base to trimming and J lost 0 bases, with 10 bases between them. CDR3 loop: CASSQGQGSSYNEQFF. CDR3 sequence (DNA): TGCGCCAGCAGCCAAGGCCAGGGGAGCTCCTACAATGAGCAGTTCTTC.